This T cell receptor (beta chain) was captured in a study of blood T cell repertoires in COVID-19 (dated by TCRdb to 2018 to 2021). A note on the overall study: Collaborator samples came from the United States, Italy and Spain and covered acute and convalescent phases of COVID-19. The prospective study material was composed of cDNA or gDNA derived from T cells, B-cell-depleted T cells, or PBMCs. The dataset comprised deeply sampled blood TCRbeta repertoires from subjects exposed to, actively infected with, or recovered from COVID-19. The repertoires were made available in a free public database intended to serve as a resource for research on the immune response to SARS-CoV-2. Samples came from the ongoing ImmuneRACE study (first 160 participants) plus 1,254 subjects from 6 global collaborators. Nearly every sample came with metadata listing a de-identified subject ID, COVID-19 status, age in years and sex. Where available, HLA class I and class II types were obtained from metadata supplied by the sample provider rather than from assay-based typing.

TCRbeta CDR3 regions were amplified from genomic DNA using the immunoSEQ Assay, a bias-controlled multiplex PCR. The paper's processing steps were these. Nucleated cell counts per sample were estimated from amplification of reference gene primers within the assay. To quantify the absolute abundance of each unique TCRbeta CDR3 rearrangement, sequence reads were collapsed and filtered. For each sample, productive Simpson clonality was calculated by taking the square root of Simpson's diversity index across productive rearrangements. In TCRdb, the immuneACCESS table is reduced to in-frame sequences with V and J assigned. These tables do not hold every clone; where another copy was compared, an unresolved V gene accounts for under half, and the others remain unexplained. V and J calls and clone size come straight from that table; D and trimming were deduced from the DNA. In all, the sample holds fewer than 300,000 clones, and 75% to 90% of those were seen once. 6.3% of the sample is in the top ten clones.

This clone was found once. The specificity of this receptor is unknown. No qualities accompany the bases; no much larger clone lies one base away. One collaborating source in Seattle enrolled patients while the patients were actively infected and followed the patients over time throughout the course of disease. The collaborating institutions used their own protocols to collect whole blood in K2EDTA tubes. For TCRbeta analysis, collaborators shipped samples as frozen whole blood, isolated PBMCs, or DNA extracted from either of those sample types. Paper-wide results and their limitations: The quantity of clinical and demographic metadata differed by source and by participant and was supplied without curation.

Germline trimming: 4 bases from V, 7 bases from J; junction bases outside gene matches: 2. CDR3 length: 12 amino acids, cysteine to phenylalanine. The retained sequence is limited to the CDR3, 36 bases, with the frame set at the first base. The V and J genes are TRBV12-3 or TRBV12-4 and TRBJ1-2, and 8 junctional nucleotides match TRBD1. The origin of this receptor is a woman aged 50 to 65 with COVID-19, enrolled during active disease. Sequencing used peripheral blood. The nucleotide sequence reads TGTGCCAGCAGTTACACAGGGGGTGGCTACACCTTC. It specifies CASSYTGGGYTF.